The present T cell receptor beta chain was sequenced within a study of regulatory T cells in long-lasting Graves disease. Findings of the study overall: Possibly, too few samples lowered accuracy. Not thyroid tissue but only peripheral blood was studied. Public clonotype sharing was higher in persistent than newly diagnosed patients.

This clonotype has only a few counts. Its antigen is as yet unknown. Time point specified: persistent/refractory GD, antithyroid drugs over 5 years with positive TRAb. RNA extracted from PBMCs served as the sequencing template. Building the TCR beta libraries relied on iRepertoire HTBI primers, and CDR3 regions underwent Arm-PCR. MiXCR, applied by TCRdb to the multiplex PCR reads, yields one record per CDR3 protein. The data hold under 450,000 distinct CDR3 sequences, with around 23% observed a single time. Germline CDR1 and CDR2: MNHNS and SASEGT. Trimming stripped 11 bases from V and 3 bases from J, with 16 bases between. The CDR3 has 14 amino acids.

The TCR was taken from a woman between 40 and 50 years old with Graves disease. Source: peripheral blood mononuclear cells (PBMCs), taken when the disease was refractory, from a patient treated with antithyroid drugs. The chain has TRBV6-1 and TRBJ2-2, with TRBD1 as a possible D gene (5 bases). The CDR3 DNA sequence: TGTGCCGCAGGGTCTAACGGACACACCGGGGAGCTGTTTTTT. Protein: CAAGSNGHTGELFF.